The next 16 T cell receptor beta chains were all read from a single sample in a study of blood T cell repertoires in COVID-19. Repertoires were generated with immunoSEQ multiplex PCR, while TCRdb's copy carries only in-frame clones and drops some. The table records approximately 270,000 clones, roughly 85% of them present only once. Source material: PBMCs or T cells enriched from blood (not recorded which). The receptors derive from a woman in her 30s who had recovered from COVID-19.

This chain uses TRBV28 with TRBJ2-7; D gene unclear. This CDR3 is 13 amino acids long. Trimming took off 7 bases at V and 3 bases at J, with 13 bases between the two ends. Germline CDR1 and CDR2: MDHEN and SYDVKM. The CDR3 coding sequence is TGTGCCAGCAACCGAGGCGGCAGCTACGAGCAGTACTTC. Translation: CASNRGGSYEQYF.

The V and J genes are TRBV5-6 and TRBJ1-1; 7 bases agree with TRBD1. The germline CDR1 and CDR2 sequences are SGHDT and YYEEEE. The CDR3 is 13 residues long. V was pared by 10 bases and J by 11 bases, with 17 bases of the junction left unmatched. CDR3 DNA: TGTGCCGGACAGGAAGGACAGTCAGGGAGCGCTTTCTTT. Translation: CAGQEGQSGSAFF.

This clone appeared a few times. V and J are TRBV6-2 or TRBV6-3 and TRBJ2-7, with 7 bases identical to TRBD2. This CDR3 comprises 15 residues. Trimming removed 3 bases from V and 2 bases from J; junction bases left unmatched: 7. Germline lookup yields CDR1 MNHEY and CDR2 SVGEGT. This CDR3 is CASSYSPLAAYEQYF. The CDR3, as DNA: TGTGCCAGCAGTTATTCCCCGCTAGCGGCCTACGAGCAGTACTTC.

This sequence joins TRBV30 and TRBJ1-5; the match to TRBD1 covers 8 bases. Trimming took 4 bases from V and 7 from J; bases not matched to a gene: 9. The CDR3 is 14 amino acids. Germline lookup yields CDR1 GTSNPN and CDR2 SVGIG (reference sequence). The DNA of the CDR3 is TGTGCCTGGACCGGAGGACAGGGCGTGCAGCCCCAGCATTTT. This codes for CAWTGGQGVQPQHF.

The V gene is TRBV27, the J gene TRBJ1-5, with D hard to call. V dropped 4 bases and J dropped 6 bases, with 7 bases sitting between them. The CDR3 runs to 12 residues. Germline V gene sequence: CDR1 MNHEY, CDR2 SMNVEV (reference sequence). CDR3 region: CASSSLSQPQHF. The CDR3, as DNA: TGTGCCAGCAGTTCCCTGAGTCAGCCCCAGCATTTT.

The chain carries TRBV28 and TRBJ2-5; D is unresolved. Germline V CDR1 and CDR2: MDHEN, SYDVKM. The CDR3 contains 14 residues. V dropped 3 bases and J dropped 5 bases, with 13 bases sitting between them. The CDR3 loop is CASSFTQAKETQYF. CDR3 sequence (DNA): TGTGCCAGCAGTTTTACCCAGGCGAAGGAGACCCAGTACTTC.

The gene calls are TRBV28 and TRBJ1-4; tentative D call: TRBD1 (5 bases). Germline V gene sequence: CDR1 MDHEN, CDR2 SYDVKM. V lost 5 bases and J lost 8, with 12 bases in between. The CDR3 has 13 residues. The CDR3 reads CASSGKGREKLFF. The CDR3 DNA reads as TGTGCCAGCAGTGGGAAGGGGCGCGAAAAACTGTTTTTT.

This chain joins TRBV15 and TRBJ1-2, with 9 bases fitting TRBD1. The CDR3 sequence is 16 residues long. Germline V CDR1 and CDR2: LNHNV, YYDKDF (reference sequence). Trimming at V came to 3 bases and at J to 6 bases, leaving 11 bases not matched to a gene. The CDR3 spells CATSSFHDRGRDGYTF. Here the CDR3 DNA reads TGTGCCACCAGCAGTTTCCATGACAGGGGGAGGGATGGCTACACCTTC.

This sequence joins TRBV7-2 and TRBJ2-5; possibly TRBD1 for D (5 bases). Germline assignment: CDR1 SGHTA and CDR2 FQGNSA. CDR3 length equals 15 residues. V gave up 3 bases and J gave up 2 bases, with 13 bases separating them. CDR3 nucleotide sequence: TGTGCCAGCAGCTTGCAGGGTGGGCAACAAGAGACCCAGTACTTC. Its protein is CASSLQGGQQETQYF.

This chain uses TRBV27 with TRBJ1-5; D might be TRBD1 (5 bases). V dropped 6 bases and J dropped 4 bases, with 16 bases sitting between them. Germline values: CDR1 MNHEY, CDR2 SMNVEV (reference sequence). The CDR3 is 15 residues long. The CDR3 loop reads CASRGAAPWNQPQHF. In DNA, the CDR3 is TGTGCCAGCAGAGGGGCAGCTCCTTGGAATCAGCCCCAGCATTTT.

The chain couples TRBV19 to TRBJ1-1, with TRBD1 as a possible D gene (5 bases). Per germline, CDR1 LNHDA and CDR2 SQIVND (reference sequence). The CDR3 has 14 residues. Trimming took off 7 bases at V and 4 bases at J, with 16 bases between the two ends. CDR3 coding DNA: TGTGCCAGTACCATGGGGGGTTTGTTCACTGAAGCTTTCTTT. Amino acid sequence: CASTMGGLFTEAFF.

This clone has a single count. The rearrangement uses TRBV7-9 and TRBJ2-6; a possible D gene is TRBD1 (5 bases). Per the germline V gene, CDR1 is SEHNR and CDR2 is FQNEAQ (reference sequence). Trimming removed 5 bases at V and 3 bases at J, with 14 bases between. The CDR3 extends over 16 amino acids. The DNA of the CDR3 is TGTGCCAGCAGCAAGGGGTCAGGTTTTGGGGCCAACGTCCTGACTTTC. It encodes CASSKGSGFGANVLTF.

CDR3 DNA sequence: TGTGCCAGCAGTCGACTAGCGGGAGGAATCTACGAGCAGTACTTC. This translates into CASSRLAGGIYEQYF. The chain has TRBV6-5 and TRBJ2-7; 13 positions agree with TRBD2. The CDR3 runs to 15 residues. J was trimmed by 3 bases and V by 5 bases; bases with no gene match: 4. Germline values: CDR1 MNHEY, CDR2 SVGAGI.

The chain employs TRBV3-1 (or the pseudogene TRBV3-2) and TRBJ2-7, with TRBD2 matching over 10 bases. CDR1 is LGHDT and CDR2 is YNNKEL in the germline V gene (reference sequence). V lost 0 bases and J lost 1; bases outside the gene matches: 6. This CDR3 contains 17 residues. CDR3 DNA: TGTGCCAGCAGCCAAGAGGGCCTAGCGGGAGAGTCCTACGAGCAGTACTTC. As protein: CASSQEGLAGESYEQYF.

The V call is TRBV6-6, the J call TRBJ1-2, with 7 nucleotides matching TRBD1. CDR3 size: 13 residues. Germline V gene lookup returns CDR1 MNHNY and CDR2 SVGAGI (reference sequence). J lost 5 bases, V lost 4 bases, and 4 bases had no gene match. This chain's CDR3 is CASSWDSQYGYTF. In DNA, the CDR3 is TGTGCCAGCAGTTGGGACAGTCAATATGGCTACACCTTC.

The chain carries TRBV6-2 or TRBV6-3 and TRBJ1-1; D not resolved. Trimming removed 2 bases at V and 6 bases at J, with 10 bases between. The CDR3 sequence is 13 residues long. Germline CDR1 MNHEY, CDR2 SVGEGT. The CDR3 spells CASSYGLIAEAFF. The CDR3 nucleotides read TGTGCCAGCAGTTACGGGCTGATCGCTGAAGCTTTCTTT.